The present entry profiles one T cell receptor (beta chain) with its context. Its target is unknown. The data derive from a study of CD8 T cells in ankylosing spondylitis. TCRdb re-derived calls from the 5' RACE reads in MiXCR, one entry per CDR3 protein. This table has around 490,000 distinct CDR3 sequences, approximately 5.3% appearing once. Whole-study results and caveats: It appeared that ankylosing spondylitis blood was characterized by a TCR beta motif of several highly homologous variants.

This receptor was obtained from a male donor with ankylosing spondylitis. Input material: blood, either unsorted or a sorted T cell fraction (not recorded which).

DNA for the CDR3: TGTGCCAGCAGTGAAACCCGGGACGGGAAAAACATTCAGTACTTC. Translating it yields CASSETRDGKNIQYF. The V call is TRBV2, the J call TRBJ2-4; possibly TRBD1 or TRBD2 for D (5 bases each). The CDR3 is 15 amino acids. Trimming removed 2 bases at V and 4 bases at J, with 12 bases between. Germline assignment: CDR1 SNHLY and CDR2 FYNNEI.